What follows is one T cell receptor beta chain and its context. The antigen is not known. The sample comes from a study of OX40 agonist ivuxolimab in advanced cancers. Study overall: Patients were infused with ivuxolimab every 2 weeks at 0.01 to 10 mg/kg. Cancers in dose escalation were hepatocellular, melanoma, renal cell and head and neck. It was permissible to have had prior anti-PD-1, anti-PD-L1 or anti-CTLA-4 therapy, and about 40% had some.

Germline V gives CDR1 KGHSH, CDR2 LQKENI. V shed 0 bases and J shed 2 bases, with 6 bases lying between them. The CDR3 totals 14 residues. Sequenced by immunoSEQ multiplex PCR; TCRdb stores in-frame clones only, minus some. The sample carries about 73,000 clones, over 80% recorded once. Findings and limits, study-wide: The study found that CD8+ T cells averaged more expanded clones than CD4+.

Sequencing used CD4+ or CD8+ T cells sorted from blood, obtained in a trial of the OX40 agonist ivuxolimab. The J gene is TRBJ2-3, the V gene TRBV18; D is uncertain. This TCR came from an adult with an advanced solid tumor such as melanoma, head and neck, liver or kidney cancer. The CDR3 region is CASSPPGTTDTQYF. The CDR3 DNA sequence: TGTGCCAGCTCACCACCGGGCACCACAGATACGCAGTATTTT.